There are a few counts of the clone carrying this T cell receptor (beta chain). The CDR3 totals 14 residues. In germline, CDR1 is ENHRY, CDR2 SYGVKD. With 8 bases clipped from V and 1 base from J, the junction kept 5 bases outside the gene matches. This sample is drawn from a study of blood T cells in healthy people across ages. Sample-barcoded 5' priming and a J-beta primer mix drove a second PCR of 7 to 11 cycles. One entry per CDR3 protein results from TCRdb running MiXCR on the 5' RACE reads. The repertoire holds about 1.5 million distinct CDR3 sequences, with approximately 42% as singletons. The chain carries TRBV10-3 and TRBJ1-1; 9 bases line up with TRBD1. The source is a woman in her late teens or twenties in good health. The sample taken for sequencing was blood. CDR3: CAIEDRGQNTEAFF. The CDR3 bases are TGTGCCATCGAGGACAGGGGCCAGAACACTGAAGCTTTCTTT.